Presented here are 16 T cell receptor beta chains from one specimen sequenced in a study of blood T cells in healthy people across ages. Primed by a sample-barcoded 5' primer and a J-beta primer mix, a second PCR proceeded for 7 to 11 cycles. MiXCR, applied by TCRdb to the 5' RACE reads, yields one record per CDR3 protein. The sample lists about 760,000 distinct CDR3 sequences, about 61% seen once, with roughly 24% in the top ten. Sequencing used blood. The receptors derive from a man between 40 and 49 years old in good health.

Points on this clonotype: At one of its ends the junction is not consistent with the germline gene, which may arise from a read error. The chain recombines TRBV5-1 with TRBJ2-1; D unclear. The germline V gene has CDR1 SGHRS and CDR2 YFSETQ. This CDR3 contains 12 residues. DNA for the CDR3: TGCGCCAGCGGCTTGGGTAGAGATGAGCAGTTCTTC. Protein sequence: CASGLGRDEQFF.

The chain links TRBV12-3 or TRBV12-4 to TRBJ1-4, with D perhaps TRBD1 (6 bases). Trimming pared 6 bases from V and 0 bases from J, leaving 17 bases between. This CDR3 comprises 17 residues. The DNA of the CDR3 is TGTGCCAGCAGCTCTGGACAGTTCATAGCAACTAATGAAAAACTGTTTTTT. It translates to CASSSGQFIATNEKLFF.

The CDR3 sequence: CASSQGTGRIYEQYF. The CDR3 DNA follows: TGCGCCAGCAGCCAAGGGACAGGGCGGATCTACGAGCAGTACTTC. The gene calls are TRBV4-1 and TRBJ2-5; 8 positions match TRBD1. The J call may not be correct, given that the DNA end is closer to TRBJ2-7. Per the germline V gene, CDR1 is MGHRA and CDR2 is YSYEKL. The CDR3 consists of 15 residues.

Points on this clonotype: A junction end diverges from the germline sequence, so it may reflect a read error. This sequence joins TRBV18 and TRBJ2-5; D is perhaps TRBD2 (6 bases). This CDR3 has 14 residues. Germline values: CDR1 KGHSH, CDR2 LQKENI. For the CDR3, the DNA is TGTGCCACCTCAGGGTCGATCGGGGGAGAGACCCAGTACTTC. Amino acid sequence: CATSGSIGGETQYF.

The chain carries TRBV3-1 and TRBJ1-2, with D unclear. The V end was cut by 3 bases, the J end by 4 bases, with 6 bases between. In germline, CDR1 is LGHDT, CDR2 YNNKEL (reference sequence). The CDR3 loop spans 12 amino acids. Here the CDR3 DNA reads TGTGCCAGCAGCCAGGCTACCTATGGCTACACCTTC. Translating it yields CASSQATYGYTF.

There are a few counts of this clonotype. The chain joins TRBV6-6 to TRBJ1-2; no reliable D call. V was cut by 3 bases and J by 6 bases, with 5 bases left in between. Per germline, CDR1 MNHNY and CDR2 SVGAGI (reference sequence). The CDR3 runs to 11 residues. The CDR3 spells CASSYGNGYTF. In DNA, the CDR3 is TGTGCCAGCAGTTATGGGAATGGCTACACCTTC.

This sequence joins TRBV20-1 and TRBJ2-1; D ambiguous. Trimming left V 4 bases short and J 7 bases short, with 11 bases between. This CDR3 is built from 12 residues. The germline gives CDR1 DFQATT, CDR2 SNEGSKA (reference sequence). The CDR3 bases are TGCAGTGCTACTGTAAATCAGAATGAGCAGTTCTTC. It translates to CSATVNQNEQFF.

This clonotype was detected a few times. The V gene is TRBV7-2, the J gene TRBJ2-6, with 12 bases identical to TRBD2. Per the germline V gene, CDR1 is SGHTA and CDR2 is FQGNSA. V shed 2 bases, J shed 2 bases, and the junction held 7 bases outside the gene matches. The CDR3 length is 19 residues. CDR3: CASSLFRLAGAAGANVLTF. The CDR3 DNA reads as TGTGCCAGCAGCTTATTTAGACTAGCGGGAGCTGCTGGGGCCAACGTCCTGACTTTC.

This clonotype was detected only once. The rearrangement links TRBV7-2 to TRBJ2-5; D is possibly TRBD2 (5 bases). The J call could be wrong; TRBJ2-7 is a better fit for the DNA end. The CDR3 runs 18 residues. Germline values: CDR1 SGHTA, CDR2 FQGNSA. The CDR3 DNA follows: TGTGCCAGCAGCTTAGTCGGGAACCCAAAAAACTCCCTCTACGAGCAGTACTTC. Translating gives CASSLVGNPKNSLYEQYF.

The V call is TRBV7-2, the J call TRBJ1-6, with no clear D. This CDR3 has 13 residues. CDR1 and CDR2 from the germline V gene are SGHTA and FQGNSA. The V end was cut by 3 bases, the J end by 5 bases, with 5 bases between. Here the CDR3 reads CASSFPNNSPLHF. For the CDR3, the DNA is TGTGCCAGCAGCTTCCCCAATAATTCACCCCTCCACTTT.

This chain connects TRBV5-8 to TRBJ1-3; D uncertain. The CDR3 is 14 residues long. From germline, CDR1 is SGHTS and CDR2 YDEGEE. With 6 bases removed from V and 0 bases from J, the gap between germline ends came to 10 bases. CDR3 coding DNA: TGTGCCAGCAATCCCGGAGGCTCTGGAAACACCATATATTTT. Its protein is CASNPGGSGNTIYF.

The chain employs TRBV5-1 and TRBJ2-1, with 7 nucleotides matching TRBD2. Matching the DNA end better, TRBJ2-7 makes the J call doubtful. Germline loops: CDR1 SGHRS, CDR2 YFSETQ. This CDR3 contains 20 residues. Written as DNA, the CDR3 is TGCGCCAGCAGCAAGATGGGGGGGAACCCCGGCTCGAGCTCCTACAATGAGCAGTACTTC. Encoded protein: CASSKMGGNPGSSSYNEQYF.

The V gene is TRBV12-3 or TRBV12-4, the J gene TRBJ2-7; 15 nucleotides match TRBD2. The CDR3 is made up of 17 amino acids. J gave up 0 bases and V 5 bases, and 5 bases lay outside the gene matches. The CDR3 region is CASSLGLAGGPSYEQYF. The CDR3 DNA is TGTGCCAGCAGTCTGGGACTAGCGGGAGGCCCCTCCTACGAGCAGTACTTC.

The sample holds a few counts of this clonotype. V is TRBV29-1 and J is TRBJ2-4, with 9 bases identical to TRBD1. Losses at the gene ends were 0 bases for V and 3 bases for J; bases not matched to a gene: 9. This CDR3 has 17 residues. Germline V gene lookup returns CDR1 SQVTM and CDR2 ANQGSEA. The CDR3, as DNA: TGCAGCGTTGAAGACACGACAGGGGGGCTCAACAAAAACATTCAGTACTTC. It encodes CSVEDTTGGLNKNIQYF.

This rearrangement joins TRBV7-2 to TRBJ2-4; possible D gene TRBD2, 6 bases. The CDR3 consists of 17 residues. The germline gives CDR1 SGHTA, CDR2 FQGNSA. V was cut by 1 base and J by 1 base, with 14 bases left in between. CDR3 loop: CASSLVFRGTAKNIQYF. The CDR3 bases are TGTGCCAGCAGCTTAGTCTTCCGGGGGACGGCCAAAAACATTCAGTACTTC.

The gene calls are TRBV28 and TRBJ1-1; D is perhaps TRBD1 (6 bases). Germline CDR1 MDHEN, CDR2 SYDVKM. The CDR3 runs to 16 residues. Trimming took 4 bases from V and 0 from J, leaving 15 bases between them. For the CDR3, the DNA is TGTGCCAGCAGTTCAGGGTACAGGGTGATGAACACTGAAGCTTTCTTT. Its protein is CASSSGYRVMNTEAFF.